This TCR beta chain stems from a study of blood T cell repertoires in COVID-19. Per the original data handling: Estimated nucleated cell counts came from reference gene primer amplification. This table comes from immunoSEQ multiplex PCR, and its TCRdb copy is limited to in-frame clones, with some not included. V, J and clone size reflect that table, while D and trimming were determined from the DNA. The sample consists of 20,000 to 25,000 clones, 75% to 95% of them appearing once. V lost 4 bases to trimming and J lost 4 bases, with 3 bases between them. Looked up from germline, CDR1 is ENHRY and CDR2 is SYGVKD. The CDR3 consists of 11 residues.

Sequencing input: peripheral blood. This sequence originates from a human donor in a cohort sampled during active COVID-19. The V gene is TRBV10-3, the J gene TRBJ2-3, with D unresolved. The CDR3 reads CAISAADTQYF. The DNA for the CDR3 is TGTGCCATCAGTGCAGCAGATACGCAGTATTTT.